This TCR beta chain was captured in a study of blood T cells in healthy people across ages. A J-beta primer mix and a sample-barcoded 5' primer were used in a second PCR of roughly 6 to 11 cycles. TCRdb reanalysed the 5' RACE reads using MiXCR and keeps one entry per CDR3 protein. The profile shows some 1,800,000 distinct CDR3 sequences, about two fifths of them singletons. This CDR3 has 17 amino acids. The J segment lost 4 bases and the V segment lost 2 bases, leaving 4 bases of the junction unmatched. Germline-derived CDR1 and CDR2 are KGHDR and SFDVKD. This clonotype was counted a few times. The material sequenced was blood. This chain uses TRBV24-1 with TRBJ2-1, with 13 bases aligning to TRBD2. The receptor comes from a human donor in good health. The CDR3 coding sequence is TGTGCCACCAGTGATTCACTAGCGGGGGGGCGTTACAATGAGCAGTTCTTC. This sequence encodes CATSDSLAGGRYNEQFF.